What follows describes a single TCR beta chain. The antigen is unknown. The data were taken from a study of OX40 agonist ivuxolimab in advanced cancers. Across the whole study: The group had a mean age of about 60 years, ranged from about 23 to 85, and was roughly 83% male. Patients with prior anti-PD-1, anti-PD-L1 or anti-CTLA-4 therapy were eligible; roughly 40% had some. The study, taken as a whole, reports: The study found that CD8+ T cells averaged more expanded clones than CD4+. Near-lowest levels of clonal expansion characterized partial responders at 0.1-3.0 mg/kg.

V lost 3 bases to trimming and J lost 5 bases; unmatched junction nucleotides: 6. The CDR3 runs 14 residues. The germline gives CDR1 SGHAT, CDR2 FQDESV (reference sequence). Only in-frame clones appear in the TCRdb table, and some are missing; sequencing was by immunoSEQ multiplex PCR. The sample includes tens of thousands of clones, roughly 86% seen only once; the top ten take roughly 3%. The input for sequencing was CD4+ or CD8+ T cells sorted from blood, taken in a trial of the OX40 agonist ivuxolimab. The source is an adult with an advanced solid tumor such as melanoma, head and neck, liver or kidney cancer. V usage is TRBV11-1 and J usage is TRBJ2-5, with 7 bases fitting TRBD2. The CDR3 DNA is TGTGCCAGCAGCTTGGGTAGCGGGTGGGAGACCCAGTACTTC. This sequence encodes CASSLGSGWETQYF.